These 27 T cell receptor beta chains originate from one sample sequenced in a study of blood T cell repertoires in COVID-19. Assay: immunoSEQ multiplex PCR; the TCRdb copy retains only in-frame clones and omits some. Counted here are about 380,000 clones, around 85% occurring once; the ten biggest clones make up more than 3%. Material: peripheral blood. Receptors were obtained from a woman aged 18-29 years with acute or convalescent COVID-19.

This clone was detected once. The rearrangement joins TRBV19 to TRBJ1-2; unclear D gene. Germline loops: CDR1 LNHDA, CDR2 SQIVND (reference sequence). This CDR3 is built from 13 residues. V was pared by 3 bases and J by 8 bases, with 13 bases between. The CDR3, as DNA: TGTGCCAGTAGTATGATAGGCGGAGGGGGCTACACCTTC. The encoded protein is CASSMIGGGGYTF.

The chain links TRBV6-5 to TRBJ2-1; a possible D gene is TRBD1 (6 bases). V lost 8 bases and J 9 bases, leaving 14 bases between the germline ends. Germline V lookup: CDR1 MNHEY, CDR2 SVGAGI. The CDR3 loop spans 12 amino acids. The chain's CDR3 is CASATGLGEQFF. The CDR3 DNA sequence: TGTGCCAGCGCCACAGGGCTTGGTGAGCAGTTCTTC.

This chain uses TRBV27 with TRBJ1-5; D not resolved. V lost 0 bases and J 7 bases, leaving 10 bases between the germline ends. Per germline, CDR1 MNHEY and CDR2 SMNVEV (reference sequence). The CDR3 spans 14 residues. The CDR3 DNA reads TGTGCCAGCAGTTTATCAGGAGCGGGCCAGCCCCAGCATTTT. Protein: CASSLSGAGQPQHF.

The rearrangement uses TRBV15 and TRBJ1-4, with 9 positions matching TRBD1. This CDR3 is 17 amino acids long. J gave up 0 bases and V 3 bases, and 5 bases lay outside the gene matches. Per the germline V gene, CDR1 is LNHNV and CDR2 is YYDKDF (reference sequence). CDR3 sequence reads: CATSRVGQGTTNEKLFF. In DNA form, the CDR3 reads TGTGCCACCAGCAGGGTAGGACAGGGGACAACTAATGAAAAACTGTTTTTT.

This clone was found many times. The CDR3 DNA reads as TGTGCCACCAGCGGGACTAGCGGGGGGACAGATACGCAGTATTTT. Translation: CATSGTSGGTDTQYF. This chain links TRBV24-1 with TRBJ2-3; TRBD2 aligns across 15 bases. This CDR3 contains 15 residues. Germline CDR1 and CDR2: KGHDR and SFDVKD. V lost 7 bases to trimming and J lost 3 bases; unmatched junction nucleotides: 1.

The chain joins TRBV12-5 to TRBJ2-1; 7 nucleotides line up with TRBD1. With V trimmed by 6 bases and J by 5 bases, 10 bases remained unmatched. CDR1 and CDR2 (germline): LGHNT, FRNRAP. The CDR3 sequence is 15 residues long. The CDR3 nucleotides are TGTGCTAGTGGGATACGAGGGGGCTCTAACAATGAGCAGTTCTTC. Translation gives CASGIRGGSNNEQFF.

This chain uses TRBV6-4 with TRBJ1-1; TRBD1 might be the D (5 bases). Germline CDR1 MRHNA, CDR2 SNTAGT. This CDR3 contains 14 residues. Trimming pared 2 bases from V and 1 base from J, leaving 8 bases between. CDR3 sequence (DNA): TGTGCCAGCAGTGACGGCAGGGAGAACACTGAAGCTTTCTTT. This gives the protein CASSDGRENTEAFF.

This chain connects TRBV5-3 to TRBJ2-2; 13 nucleotides agree with TRBD2. TRBV5-3 is sorted into the ORF group, with uncertain function. The CDR3 covers 19 residues. Trimming removed 5 bases from V and 6 bases from J; junction bases left unmatched: 16. The CDR3, as DNA: TGTGCCAGAAGACTTACCGCGACGTGGACTAGCGGGGGTGCCGGGGAGCTGTTTTTT. Its protein product is CARRLTATWTSGGAGELFF.

V and J are TRBV28 and TRBJ1-1; tentative D call: TRBD1 (6 bases). CDR3 length: 11 residues. CDR1 is MDHEN, CDR2 SYDVKM, per germline. Trimming stripped 4 bases from V and 14 bases from J, with 14 bases between. The CDR3 spells CASSSRDKEFF. The DNA for the CDR3 is TGTGCCAGCAGTTCCAGGGACAAGGAATTCTTT.

This rearrangement joins TRBV30 to TRBJ1-5; 10 nucleotides align to TRBD1. J gave up 7 bases and V 5 bases, and 5 bases lay outside the gene matches. Looked up from germline, CDR1 is GTSNPN and CDR2 is SVGIG (reference sequence). The CDR3 sequence is 13 residues long. CDR3 coding DNA: TGTGCCTGGGGACAGGGGGGAGGCCAGCCCCAGCATTTT. Encoded protein: CAWGQGGGQPQHF.

The chain has TRBV7-9 and TRBJ2-2; maybe TRBD1 (6 bases). This CDR3 spans 16 amino acids. From germline, CDR1 is SEHNR and CDR2 FQNEAQ (reference sequence). Trimming stripped 9 bases from V and 0 bases from J, with 17 bases between. CDR3 loop: CASEKVQGANTGELFF. The CDR3 DNA reads as TGTGCCAGTGAAAAGGTACAGGGAGCGAACACCGGGGAGCTGTTTTTT.

This clone was seen only once. The V call is TRBV5-6, the J call TRBJ1-2, with D perhaps TRBD1 (6 bases). Germline values: CDR1 SGHDT, CDR2 YYEEEE. The CDR3 consists of 13 residues. V was trimmed by 6 bases and J by 8 bases, leaving 17 bases between them. This CDR3 is CASNSGDTSGYTF. The CDR3 nucleotides are TGTGCCAGCAACTCCGGGGACACTTCGGGCTACACCTTC.

This chain joins TRBV2 and TRBJ2-2; possibly TRBD2 for D (5 bases). Between the trimmed V and J ends, which lost 5 bases and 5 bases, there was a span of 9 bases. The CDR3 has 13 amino acids. In germline, CDR1 is SNHLY, CDR2 FYNNEI. CDR3 amino acids: CASSLGSTGELFF. The CDR3 region has the DNA TGTGCCAGCAGTCTGGGGAGTACCGGGGAGCTGTTTTTT.

This rearrangement joins TRBV5-4 to TRBJ1-5; D is perhaps TRBD1 (6 bases). This CDR3 has 14 amino acids. The V end was cut by 4 bases, the J end by 5 bases, with 13 bases between. The germline V gene encodes CDR1 SGHNT and CDR2 YYREEE (reference sequence). CDR3 in amino acids: CASSVQGGDQPQHF. In DNA form, the CDR3 reads TGTGCCAGCAGCGTACAGGGAGGGGATCAGCCCCAGCATTTT.

The J gene is TRBJ1-3, the V gene TRBV5-1; a weak D match, TRBD1 (5 bases). This CDR3 comprises 15 residues. V dropped 0 bases and J dropped 0 bases, with 7 bases sitting between them. Germline V gene data show CDR1 as SGHRS and CDR2 as YFSETQ. The CDR3 DNA is TGCGCCAGCAGCTTGGAACAGGTCTCTGGAAACACCATATATTTT. It translates to CASSLEQVSGNTIYF.

The rearrangement uses TRBV9 and TRBJ1-2; 8 bases align to TRBD1. The CDR3 spans 13 residues. The trim removed 4 bases at V and 4 bases at J, leaving 3 bases unmatched. Germline CDR1 reads SGDLS; CDR2 reads YYNGEE. In DNA form, the CDR3 reads TGTGCCAGCAGCTCCAGGGGGCCCTATGGCTACACCTTC. It codes for CASSSRGPYGYTF.

This clone was picked up a small number of times. V and J are TRBV2 and TRBJ2-7, with D possibly being TRBD2 (6 bases). This CDR3 spans 13 amino acids. Germline CDR1 is SNHLY and CDR2 is FYNNEI. The V and J ends lost 8 bases and 2 bases respectively, with 13 bases between them. The CDR3 coding sequence is TGTGCCAGCGGGGGGACGGATGCCTACGAGCAGTACTTC. This gives the protein CASGGTDAYEQYF.

V is TRBV29-1 and J is TRBJ2-7; the match to TRBD1 covers 8 bases. Unmatched junction bases numbered 5, after V lost 5 bases and J lost 2 bases. The CDR3 runs to 13 residues. Germline V lookup: CDR1 SQVTM, CDR2 ANQGSEA. The CDR3 reads CSVRQGPTYEQYF. The CDR3 DNA is TGCAGCGTTAGACAGGGGCCCACCTACGAGCAGTACTTC.

J is TRBJ1-1 and V is TRBV6-5; a possible D gene is TRBD1 (6 bases). V dropped 7 bases and J dropped 1 base, with 16 bases sitting between them. Germline CDR1 and CDR2: MNHEY and SVGAGI. CDR3 length equals 15 residues. The CDR3 region has the DNA TGTGCCAGCACCATGGGTGCGGGGGCGAACACTGAAGCTTTCTTT. Translating gives CASTMGAGANTEAFF.

The rearrangement uses TRBV28 and TRBJ2-7; D not resolved. V was trimmed by 4 bases and J by 1 base, leaving 8 bases between them. This CDR3 spans 13 amino acids. Germline V gene data show CDR1 as MDHEN and CDR2 as SYDVKM. CDR3 DNA sequence: TGTGCCAGCAGTTCGACAAGTTCCTACGAGCAGTACTTC. Translating gives CASSSTSSYEQYF.

The V call is TRBV6-5, the J call TRBJ1-3; TRBD1 aligns across 7 bases. The CDR3 length is 14 residues. J was trimmed by 3 bases and V by 5 bases; bases with no gene match: 4. Germline V gene sequence: CDR1 MNHEY, CDR2 SVGAGI. In nucleotides, the CDR3 is TGTGCCAGCAGTAGGACAGGTGGTGGAAACACCATATATTTT. Amino acid sequence: CASSRTGGGNTIYF.

The chain couples TRBV3-1 (or the pseudogene TRBV3-2) to TRBJ2-1; 8 bases are shared with TRBD2. J gave up 2 bases and V 4 bases, and 4 bases lay outside the gene matches. This CDR3 region has 15 residues. Germline V lookup: CDR1 LGHDT, CDR2 YNNKEL (reference sequence). CDR3 nucleotide sequence: TGTGCCAGCAGCCGTACTAGCGGCACCTACAATGAGCAGTTCTTC. Protein product: CASSRTSGTYNEQFF.

V is TRBV29-1 and J is TRBJ1-2; 9 bases align to TRBD1. The CDR3 sequence is 13 residues long. J was trimmed by 6 bases and V by 6 bases; bases with no gene match: 8. CDR1 is SQVTM and CDR2 is ANQGSEA in the germline V gene. CDR3 sequence (DNA): TGCAGCGTCTATGGACAGGGGCCGGATGGCTACACCTTC. This encodes CSVYGQGPDGYTF.

V gene TRBV7-3 combines with J gene TRBJ2-7, with 7 bases aligning to TRBD1. Trimming cost V 3 bases and J 4 bases; bases outside gene matches: 3. The length of the CDR3 is 13 residues. Germline V gives CDR1 SGHTA, CDR2 FQGTGA. CDR3 sequence: CASSFSQGYEQYF. CDR3 DNA sequence: TGTGCCAGCAGCTTTTCACAGGGGTACGAGCAGTACTTC.

This clone came up once. This chain connects TRBV28 to TRBJ1-2, with D unclear. The CDR3 is made up of 11 amino acids. V shed 5 bases and J shed 6 bases, with 7 bases lying between them. In germline, CDR1 is MDHEN, CDR2 SYDVKM. CDR3 in DNA: TGTGCCAGCAGTCACTCACATGGCTACACCTTC. Encoded protein: CASSHSHGYTF.

This clone came up once. This rearrangement joins TRBV7-9 to TRBJ2-5; 9 bases match TRBD1. The CDR3 covers 15 residues. Trimming removed 2 bases from V and 5 bases from J; junction bases left unmatched: 6. Looked up from germline, CDR1 is SEHNR and CDR2 is FQNEAQ (reference sequence). CDR3 residues: CASSLLGDRVETQYF. CDR3 in DNA: TGTGCCAGCAGCTTACTAGGGGACAGGGTGGAGACCCAGTACTTC.

The CDR3 DNA sequence: TGTGCCAGCAGCTTGGGATCGGACAGGGATCTCTACGAGCAGTACTTC. The encoded protein is CASSLGSDRDLYEQYF. This chain uses TRBV5-4 with TRBJ2-7, with TRBD1 matching over 8 bases. The ends lost 0 bases at V and 3 bases at J; junction bases unmatched: 8. Looked up from germline, CDR1 is SGHNT and CDR2 is YYREEE (reference sequence). The CDR3 contains 16 residues.